A single sample is the source of the 12 T cell receptor beta chains below, sequenced in a study of T-cell reconstitution after alpha-beta-depleted transplantation in children. Unique molecular identifiers were built into the TCRbeta library. One entry per CDR3 protein, called by TCRdb with MiXCR from the PCR reads. The table includes 250,000 to 300,000 distinct CDR3 sequences, 9.5% to 13% detected once. The material was PBMCs, obtained before TCRalphabeta/CD19-depleted stem cell transplant. The receptors derive from a boy under three years old with acute myeloid leukemia, due to receive a stem cell transplant.

This clonotype showed up many times. CDR3 sequence: CASSQTGLALQETQYF. Written as DNA, the CDR3 is TGTGCCAGCAGTCAGACGGGACTAGCTCTTCAAGAGACCCAGTACTTC. The J gene is TRBJ2-5, the V gene TRBV28, with 9 bases that match TRBD2. The ends lost 5 bases at V and 2 bases at J; junction bases unmatched: 9. This CDR3 has 16 amino acids. Germline-derived CDR1 and CDR2 are MDHEN and SYDVKM. The whole variable domain, filled in from reference TRBV28 and TRBJ2-5, reads DVKVTQSSRYLVKRTGEKVFLECVQDMDHENMFWYRQDPGLGLRLIYFSYDVKMKEKGDIPEGYSVSREKKERFSLILESASTNQTSMYLCASSQTGLALQETQYFGPGTRLLVL.

This clonotype appeared many times. The chain carries TRBV12-3 or TRBV12-4 and TRBJ2-1; D is unclear. The CDR3 contains 12 residues. The V end was cut by 6 bases, the J end by 5 bases, with 8 bases between. CDR3 nucleotides: TGTGCCAGCAGCCTAGTCCACAATGAGCAGTTCTTC. Translation gives CASSLVHNEQFF.

This clonotype was recorded a few times. This chain joins TRBV20-1 and TRBJ2-3, with 7 positions matching TRBD1. The CDR3 has 18 residues. V shed 3 bases, J shed 4 bases, and the junction held 19 bases outside the gene matches. CDR1 DFQATT and CDR2 SNEGSKA come from the germline V gene (reference sequence). In DNA form, the CDR3 reads TGCAGTGCTAGTCGACAGGGCTTCCCAAACAACCCTCCAGATACGCAGTATTTT. This encodes CSASRQGFPNNPPDTQYF.

This clonotype was observed at least ten times. This chain links TRBV7-9 with TRBJ2-5; TRBD2 aligns across 7 bases. V trimming: 5 bases; J trimming: 3 bases; junction bases outside the gene matches: 3. CDR1 is SEHNR and CDR2 is FQNEAQ in the germline V gene (reference sequence). CDR3 length equals 13 residues. CDR3 DNA: TGTGCCAGCAGCGCAGGACTAGAAGAGACCCAGTACTTC. Residues: CASSAGLEETQYF.

CDR3 sequence: CASSPDGV. The CDR3 DNA sequence: TGTGCCAGCAGCCCAGACGGGGTC. This chain links TRBV7-9 with TRBJ2-7; D is ambiguous. Germline assignment: CDR1 SEHNR and CDR2 FQNEAQ (reference sequence). The CDR3 is 8 residues long.

This chain joins TRBV20-1 and TRBJ2-3, with TRBD2 matching 9 bases. Per germline, CDR1 DFQATT and CDR2 SNEGSKA (reference sequence). V shed 4 bases, J shed 5 bases, and the junction held 1 base outside the gene matches. The CDR3 extends over 12 amino acids. The CDR3 sequence: CSATTSGDTQYF. The DNA for the CDR3 is TGCAGTGCTACGACTAGCGGAGATACGCAGTATTTT.

In its sample, this clonotype was seen many times. The junction differs from germline at one of its ends, possibly a read error. This chain uses TRBV7-7 with TRBJ2-7, with D unresolved. CDR3 length: 13 amino acids. Per the germline V gene, CDR1 is SSHAT and CDR2 is FNYEAQ (reference sequence). CDR3 loop: CASSLDVLGEQYF. In DNA form, the CDR3 reads TGTGCTAGCAGCTTGGACGTTCTGGGAGAGCAGTACTTC.

In this sample, this clonotype turned up many times. V gene TRBV20-1 combines with J gene TRBJ2-4; D ambiguous. The CDR3 is made up of 14 amino acids. The V end lost 1 base, the J end lost 5 bases, and 12 bases lay between the germline ends. Germline V lookup: CDR1 DFQATT, CDR2 SNEGSKA (reference sequence). The CDR3 DNA reads as TGCAGTGCTAGAGGGCCGCGTAGGGAAAACATTCAGTACTTC. This codes for CSARGPRRENIQYF.

The V and J genes are TRBV20-1 and TRBJ2-5; 9 positions match TRBD1. The germline V gene has CDR1 DFQATT and CDR2 SNEGSKA (reference sequence). V lost 6 bases to trimming and J lost 4 bases; unmatched junction nucleotides: 3. The CDR3 runs 12 residues. In nucleotides, the CDR3 is TGCAGTGCGAGACAGGGGGGAGAGACCCAGTACTTC. Translating it yields CSARQGGETQYF.

Only a few counts were recorded for this clonotype. This chain uses TRBV11-2 with TRBJ2-2; maybe TRBD2 (6 bases). Germline CDR1 and CDR2: SGHAT and FQNNGV. The CDR3 loop spans 18 amino acids. The germline V and J ends were trimmed by 1 base and 2 bases, with 17 bases remaining between them. CDR3: CASSLVNLLAPNTGELFF. DNA for the CDR3: TGTGCCAGCAGCTTAGTAAATCTGCTAGCGCCTAACACCGGGGAGCTGTTTTTT.

This clonotype was detected ten times or more. The CDR3 sequence is CASSLEGYWDIQYF. The CDR3 nucleotides are TGTGCCAGCAGCTTAGAGGGGTATTGGGACATTCAGTACTTC. The rearrangement joins TRBV7-9 to TRBJ2-4, with TRBD1 as a possible D gene (5 bases). The CDR3 is 14 residues long. The germline V gene has CDR1 SEHNR and CDR2 FQNEAQ (reference sequence). The V end was cut by 1 base, the J end by 8 bases, with 12 bases between.

The chain joins TRBV20-1 to TRBJ2-1; D is perhaps TRBD1 or TRBD2 (6 bases each). The length of the CDR3 is 12 residues. Germline CDR1 reads DFQATT; CDR2 reads SNEGSKA (reference sequence). The V end lost 1 base, the J end lost 9 bases, and 10 bases lay between the germline ends. The CDR3 coding sequence is TGCAGTGCTAGAGGAGGGGGGACTGAGCAGTTCTTC. It is translated as CSARGGGTEQFF.